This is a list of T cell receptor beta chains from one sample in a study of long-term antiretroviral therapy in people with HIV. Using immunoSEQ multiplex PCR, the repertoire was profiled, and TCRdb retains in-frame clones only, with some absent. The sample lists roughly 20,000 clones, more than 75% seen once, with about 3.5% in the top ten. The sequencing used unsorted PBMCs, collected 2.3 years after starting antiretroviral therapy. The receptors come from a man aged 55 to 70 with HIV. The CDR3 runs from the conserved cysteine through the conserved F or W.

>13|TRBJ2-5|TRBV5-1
CASSRTRQETQYF
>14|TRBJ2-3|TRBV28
CASSFLSGTDTQYF
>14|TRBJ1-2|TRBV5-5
CASSPAGAGYGYTF
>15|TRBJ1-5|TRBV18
CASSPIGGRNQPQHF
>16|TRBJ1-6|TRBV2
CASSESPSGYNSPLHF
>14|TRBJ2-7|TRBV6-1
CASSSSLAVYEQYF
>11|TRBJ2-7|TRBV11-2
CASSSAYEQYF
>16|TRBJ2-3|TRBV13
CASSLARDRARDTQYF
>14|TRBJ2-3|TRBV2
CASSEGGQADTQYF
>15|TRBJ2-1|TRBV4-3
CASSQEVRPYNEQFF
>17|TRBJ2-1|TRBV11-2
CASSLVGTSGRGNEQFF
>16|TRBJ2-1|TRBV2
CASTTLAMSSYNEQFF
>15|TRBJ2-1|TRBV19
CASSIAESSYNEQFF
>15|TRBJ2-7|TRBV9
CASSVGLAGGYEQYF
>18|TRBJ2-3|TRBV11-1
CASSPSIPGATSTDTQYF
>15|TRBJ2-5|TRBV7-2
CASSLVQGRGETQYF
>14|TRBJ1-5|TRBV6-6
CASIDGEAAGPQHF
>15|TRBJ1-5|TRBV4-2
CASSHVTGDNQPQHF
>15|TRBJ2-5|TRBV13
CASSFLSGGPGAQYF
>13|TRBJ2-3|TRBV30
CAWSISSADTQYF
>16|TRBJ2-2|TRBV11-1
CASRPRDRSKPGELFF
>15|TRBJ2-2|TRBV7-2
CASSLGRTNTGELFF
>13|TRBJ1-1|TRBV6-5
CASRRHDTPLAFF
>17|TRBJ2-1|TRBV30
CAWSVLGTSGRYNEQFF
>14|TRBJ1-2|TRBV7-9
CASSLETGYYGYTF
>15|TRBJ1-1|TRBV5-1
CASSTDRVTVTEAFF
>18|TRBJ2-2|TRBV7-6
CASSLGAMLAAGTGELFF
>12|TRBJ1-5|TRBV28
CASSLVGQPQHF
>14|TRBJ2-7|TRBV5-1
CASAQRTDTYEQYF
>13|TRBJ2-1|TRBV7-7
CASSRGQYNEQFF
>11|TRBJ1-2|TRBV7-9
CASGGSYGYTF